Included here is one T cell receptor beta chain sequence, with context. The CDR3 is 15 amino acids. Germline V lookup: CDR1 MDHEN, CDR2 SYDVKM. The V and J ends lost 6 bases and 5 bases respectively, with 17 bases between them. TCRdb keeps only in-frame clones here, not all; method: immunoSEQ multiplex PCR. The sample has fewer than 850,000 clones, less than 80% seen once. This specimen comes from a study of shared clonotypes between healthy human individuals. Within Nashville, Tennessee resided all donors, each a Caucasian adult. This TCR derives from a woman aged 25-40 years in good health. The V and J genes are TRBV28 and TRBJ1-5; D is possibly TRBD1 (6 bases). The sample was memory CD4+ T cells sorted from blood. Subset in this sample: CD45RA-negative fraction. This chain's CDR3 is CASSGDYRDYQPQHF. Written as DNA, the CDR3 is TGTGCCAGCAGCGGGGATTACAGGGATTATCAGCCCCAGCATTTT. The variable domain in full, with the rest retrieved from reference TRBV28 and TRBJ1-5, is DVKVTQSSRYLVKRTGEKVFLECVQDMDHENMFWYRQDPGLGLRLIYFSYDVKMKEKGDIPEGYSVSREKKERFSLILESASTNQTSMYLCASSGDYRDYQPQHFGDGTRLSIL.